This paragraph reports one T cell receptor (beta chain). V dropped 5 bases and J dropped 4 bases, with 12 bases sitting between them. Germline CDR1 is SGHRS and CDR2 is YFSETQ. The CDR3 loop spans 13 amino acids. TCRdb's table, derived via immunoSEQ multiplex PCR, lists solely in-frame clones and lacks some. The sample includes roughly 30,000 clones, 89% seen only once; the top ten take about 6.4%. This entry comes from a study of T cell changes during pregnancy in multiple sclerosis. The sample consisted of CD8+ T cells from peripheral blood mononuclear cells, taken after pregnancy. This clonotype originated in a female donor with multiple sclerosis, enrolled in a pregnancy study. The chain has TRBV5-1 and TRBJ2-5; weak D call: TRBD1 (6 bases). The CDR3 sequence: CASRPTGSETQYF. The CDR3 DNA follows: TGCGCCAGCAGACCTACAGGGTCAGAGACCCAGTACTTC.